This paragraph reports one T cell receptor (beta chain). There is no known antigen for this receptor. Base quality data are lacking; no much larger clone is found one base away. The receptor library was made with 5' RACE. TCRdb shows the sequencer as Illumina HiSeq 2500. A second PCR of roughly 7 to 11 cycles was performed with a sample-barcoded 5' primer and a J-beta primer mix. A template-switch 5' adaptor carrying 12 random nucleotides introduced a unique molecular identifier onto each TCR beta cDNA molecule. Each sample yielded at least 3 million CDR3-containing paired-end reads. First-strand cDNA was synthesized from all RNA with the Mint cDNA synthesis kit, primed by a TRBC-specific oligonucleotide. After uracil-DNA glycosylase treatment, a first 18-cycle PCR used universal primers M1SS and BC2_uni_R on all cDNA. As for how the authors treated the data: For normalization, 1 million high-quality reads were randomly selected from each sample, with every read carrying a distinct molecular identifier. Reads with shared molecular identifiers were discarded instead of being binned into consensus sequences. MiTCR, with a Q25 quality threshold and the strictest error-elimination algorithm, was used for CDR3 identification, clonotype clustering and error correction. A nonparametric unseen species model using Euler transformation provided a lower-bound estimate of total TCR beta diversity. Starting from the raw public reads, TCRdb applied fastp trimming at Q25, assembled clones with MiXCR and retained in-frame beta chains. Every distinct CDR3 protein forms one entry, paired with its most common genes and DNA. For this entry, the V and J calls and clone size follow TCRdb and not the study's own pipeline. Here the sample has approximately 880,000 distinct CDR3 sequences; around 46% occur a single time. The ten largest clonotypes hold around 15% of the sample.

The data were taken from a study of blood T cells in healthy people across ages (dated by TCRdb to the mid-2010s). A note on the overall study: Template switching captured roughly one uniquely barcoded TCR beta cDNA molecule per two T cells in model experiments. Age-related changes in TCR beta repertoire diversity were measured in the study by deep sequencing normalized with unique cDNA molecular identifiers. Donors were grouped into four age groups: young (average roughly 17 years), middle-aged (39), aged (approximately 58) and long-lived (approximately 78). Donors of different ages were randomly distributed across sequencing lanes to avoid experimental bias. The study analyzed two additional independent replicas of 1 million unique cDNA reads from the same blood draw for two donors, one aged 18 to 30 and one aged 80 or older. The study at large found these results: Observed TCR beta diversity per million T cells fell roughly linearly with age, and a significant reduction was already apparent by age around 40. The long-lived group showed more naive CD4+ T cells, fewer expanded clones and increased TCR diversity than the aged group, suggesting age selection. Estimates of total diversity based on one million sequenced T cells were considered lower bounds and underestimates. Since profiling was done on bulk unsorted PBMCs, naive and antigen-experienced compartments could not be conclusively compared. Because the CMV infection status of the donors was unknown, age-related changes in expanded clonotypes may potentially have been confounded. Observed TCR beta diversity correlated strongly with the percentage of naive T cells measured by flow cytometry.

V and J are truncated by 5 bases and 3 bases respectively, leaving an intervening sequence of 13 bases. Including cysteine and phenylalanine, the CDR3 has 15 amino acids. Only the CDR3 part of the read is kept: 45 bases, read in frame from the first base. CDR1 is given as SEHNR and CDR2 as FQNEAQ, both from the germline V gene (reference sequence). The 40 or so donors, aged about 6 to 95 years, were systemically healthy Caucasian individuals from Russia. Each donor gave 9.5 to 10 milliliters of peripheral blood, drawn into EDTA-treated Vacutainer tubes. Ficoll-Paque density-gradient centrifugation was used to isolate PBMCs, with at least 6.5 million per sample. Total RNA was extracted from PBMCs with Trizol reagent, with at least 5.5 micrograms obtained per sample. For every donor, flow cytometry on a PBMC aliquot measured the percentage of naive CD45RAhigh/CD27high T cells.

Sequences were obtained from blood. The chain is encoded by TRBV7-9 joined to TRBJ1-4; 5 matching bases give a weak D call of TRBD1. The receptor comes from a man aged 25-40 years in good health. Read as DNA, the sequence is TGTGCCAGCAGCCAAGGAGCAGGGCCTAATGAAAAACTGTTTTTT. It specifies CASSQGAGPNEKLFF.